This T cell receptor beta chain came from a study of T cell changes during pregnancy in multiple sclerosis. Germline V gene data show CDR1 as MNHNY and CDR2 as SVGAGI (reference sequence). J was trimmed by 3 bases and V by 10 bases; bases with no gene match: 3. The CDR3 runs 11 residues. TCRdb's copy holds only in-frame clones and misses some; the assay was immunoSEQ multiplex PCR. Of approximately 34,000 clones detected, approximately 90% appear once; the ten largest clones hold about 10%. The chain has TRBV6-6 and TRBJ2-7, with TRBD2 matching over 7 bases. Here the sequenced sample was CD8+ T cells from peripheral blood mononuclear cells, taken before pregnancy. The source is a female donor with multiple sclerosis, enrolled in a pregnancy study. The CDR3, as DNA: TGTGCCACGGGGGGAGTCTACGAGCAGTACTTC. Amino acid sequence: CATGGVYEQYF.